A single sample gave rise to the 9 T cell receptor beta chains below, sequenced in a study of shared clonotypes between healthy human individuals. The method was immunoSEQ multiplex PCR; TCRdb's version includes in-frame clones alone and lacks a portion of them. Among about 690,000 clones listed, 80% to 95% were seen once. Sequencing input: memory CD8+ T cells from PBMCs. Sample subset: CD45RO+ cells pooled with CCR7-negative TemRA cells. The source is a man aged 18 to 30 in good health. Some clones in this sample may be carry-over from other donors' samples.

This clone was seen more than once but under ten times. V and J are TRBV7-9 and TRBJ1-1, with D unclear. V was shortened by 3 bases and J by 2 bases, with 4 bases between the two germline ends. The CDR3 consists of 12 residues. Germline V gene lookup returns CDR1 SEHNR and CDR2 FQNEAQ (reference sequence). CDR3: CASSFANTEAFF. The DNA of the CDR3 is TGTGCCAGCAGCTTCGCCAACACTGAAGCTTTCTTT.

This clone was seen only once. This chain connects TRBV18 to TRBJ2-2, with a possible D match to TRBD1 (5 bases). Germline lookup yields CDR1 KGHSH and CDR2 LQKENI. The germline V and J ends were trimmed by 5 bases and 3 bases, with 10 bases remaining between them. The CDR3 covers 14 residues. CDR3 in amino acids: CASSSDRYTGELFF. The CDR3 DNA is TGTGCCAGCTCATCCGACAGATACACCGGGGAGCTGTTTTTT. Complete variable domain (other parts from reference TRBV18 and TRBJ2-2): NAGVMQNPRHLVRRRGQEARLRCSPMKGHSHVYWYRQLPEEGLKFMVYLQKENIIDESGMPKERFSAEFPKEGPSILRIQQVVRGDSAAYFCASSSDRYTGELFFGEGSRLTVL.

This clone has more than one count but fewer than ten. The sample contains more than one DNA sequence encoding this CDR3. This chain links TRBV7-9 with TRBJ1-1; a possible D gene is TRBD1 (5 bases). Trimming stripped 4 bases from V and 4 bases from J, with 10 bases between. CDR3 length: 13 residues. CDR1 SEHNR and CDR2 FQNEAQ come from the germline V gene (reference sequence). The CDR3 loop reads CASSSGGGTEAFF. The CDR3 nucleotides read TGTGCCAGCAGCTCTGGGGGAGGCACTGAAGCTTTCTTT.

V gene TRBV7-2 combines with J gene TRBJ2-1, with 7 bases aligning to TRBD2. Germline CDR1 SGHTA, CDR2 FQGNSA. This CDR3 region has 15 residues. J was trimmed by 9 bases and V by 4 bases; bases with no gene match: 12. The CDR3 here is CASSSTSVSGSEQFF. CDR3 DNA: TGTGCCAGCAGCTCAACTAGCGTGTCAGGCAGTGAGCAGTTCTTC.

V is TRBV2 and J is TRBJ2-2; no firm D call. The CDR3 has 16 amino acids. Germline V CDR1 and CDR2: SNHLY, FYNNEI. The germline V and J ends were trimmed by 8 bases and 7 bases, with 23 bases remaining between them. The CDR3 DNA reads TGTGCCAGCCACACCCCCGATCCCGGGCTATTCGGGGAGCTGTTTTTT. It yields the protein CASHTPDPGLFGELFF.

This clone was counted a few times. Sequence at one end of the junction differs from germline and may be a read error. The chain combines TRBV11-2 with TRBJ2-3; a weak D match, TRBD2 (6 bases). The CDR3 length is 12 residues. Per the germline V gene, CDR1 is SGHAT and CDR2 is FQNNGV. The CDR3 loop is CASRLAADTQYF. DNA for the CDR3: TGTGCCAGCAGGTTAGCGGCGGATACGCAGTATTTT.

The V call is TRBV7-6, the J call TRBJ2-1; maybe TRBD1 (5 bases). The germline V gene has CDR1 SGHVS and CDR2 FNYEAQ. V shed 1 base and J shed 8 bases, with 15 bases lying between them. This CDR3 contains 15 residues. The CDR3 here is CASSLGRGYLDEQFF. CDR3 coding DNA: TGTGCCAGCAGCTTAGGTAGGGGATACCTGGATGAGCAGTTCTTC. Variable domain in full (rest from reference TRBV7-6 and TRBJ2-1): GAGVSQSPRYKVTKRGQDVALRCDPISGHVSLYWYRQALGQGPEFLTYFNYEAQQDKSGLPNDRFSAERPEGSISTLTIQRTEQRDSAMYRCASSLGRGYLDEQFFGPGTRLTVL.

The V gene is TRBV4-1, the J gene TRBJ2-5; TRBD2 agrees at 11 bases. J gave up 4 bases and V 1 base, and 2 bases lay outside the gene matches. This CDR3 has 15 amino acids. The germline CDR1 and CDR2 sequences are MGHRA and YSYEKL. This CDR3 is CASSQASGGRETQYF. DNA of the CDR3: TGCGCCAGCAGCCAAGCTAGCGGGGGGCGAGAGACCCAGTACTTC.

The genes are TRBV7-9 and TRBJ2-3; possibly TRBD2 for D (6 bases). In germline, CDR1 is SEHNR, CDR2 FQNEAQ (reference sequence). The V end was cut by 4 bases, the J end by 0 bases, with 11 bases between. The CDR3 is made up of 15 amino acids. The CDR3 DNA sequence: TGTGCCAGCAGCTCGGACTACCCTAGCACAGATACGCAGTATTTT. Translation gives CASSSDYPSTDTQYF.